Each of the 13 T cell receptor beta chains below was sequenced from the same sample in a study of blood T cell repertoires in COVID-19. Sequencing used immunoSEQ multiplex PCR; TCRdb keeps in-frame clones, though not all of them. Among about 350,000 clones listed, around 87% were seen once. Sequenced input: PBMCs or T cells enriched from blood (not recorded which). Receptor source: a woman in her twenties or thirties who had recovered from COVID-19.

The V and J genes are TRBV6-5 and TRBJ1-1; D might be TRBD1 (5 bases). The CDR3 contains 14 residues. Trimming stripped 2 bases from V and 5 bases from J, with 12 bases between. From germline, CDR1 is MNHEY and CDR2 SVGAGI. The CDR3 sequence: CASSYVARGTEAFF. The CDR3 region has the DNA TGTGCCAGCAGTTACGTGGCTAGGGGTACTGAAGCTTTCTTT.

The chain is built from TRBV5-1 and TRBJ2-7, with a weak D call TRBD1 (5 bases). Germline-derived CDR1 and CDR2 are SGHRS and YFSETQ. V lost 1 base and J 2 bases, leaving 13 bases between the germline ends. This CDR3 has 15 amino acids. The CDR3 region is CASSLKWGDTYEQYF. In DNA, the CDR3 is TGCGCCAGCAGCTTGAAGTGGGGCGATACCTACGAGCAGTACTTC.

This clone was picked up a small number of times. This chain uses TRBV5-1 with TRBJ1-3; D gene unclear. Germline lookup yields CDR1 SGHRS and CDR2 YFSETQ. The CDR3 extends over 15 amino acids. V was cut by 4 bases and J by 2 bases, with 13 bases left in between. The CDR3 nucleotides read TGCGCCAGCAGCCTGATCGGGATAGCTGGAAACACCATATATTTT. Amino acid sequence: CASSLIGIAGNTIYF. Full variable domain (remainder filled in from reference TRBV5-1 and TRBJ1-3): KAGVTQTPRYLIKTRGQQVTLSCSPISGHRSVSWYQQTPGQGLQFLFEYFSETQRNKGNFPGRFSGRQFSNSRSEMNVSTLELGDSALYLCASSLIGIAGNTIYFGEGSWLTVV.

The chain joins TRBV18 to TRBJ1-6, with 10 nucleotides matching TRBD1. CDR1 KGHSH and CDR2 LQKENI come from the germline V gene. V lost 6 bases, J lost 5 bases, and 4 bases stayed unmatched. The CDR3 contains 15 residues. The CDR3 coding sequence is TGTGCCAGCTCCCTGGGGACAGGGGATAATTCACCCCTCCACTTT. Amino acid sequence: CASSLGTGDNSPLHF.

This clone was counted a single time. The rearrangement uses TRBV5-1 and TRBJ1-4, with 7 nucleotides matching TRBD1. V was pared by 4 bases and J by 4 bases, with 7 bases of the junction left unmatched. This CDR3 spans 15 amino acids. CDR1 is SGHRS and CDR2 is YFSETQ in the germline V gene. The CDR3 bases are TGCGCCAGCAGCGCCCAGACAGGGAATAATGAAAAACTGTTTTTT. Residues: CASSAQTGNNEKLFF.

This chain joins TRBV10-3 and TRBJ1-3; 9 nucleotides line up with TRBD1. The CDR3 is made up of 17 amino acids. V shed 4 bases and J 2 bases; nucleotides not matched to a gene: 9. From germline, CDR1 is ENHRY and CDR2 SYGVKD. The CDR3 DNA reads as TGTGCCATCAGTGGGACAAACAGGGGGCAGACTGGAAACACCATATATTTT. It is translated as CAISGTNRGQTGNTIYF.

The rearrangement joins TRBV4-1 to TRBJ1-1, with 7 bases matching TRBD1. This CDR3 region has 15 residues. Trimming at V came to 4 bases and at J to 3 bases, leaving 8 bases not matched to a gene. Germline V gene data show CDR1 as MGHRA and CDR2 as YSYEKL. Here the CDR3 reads CASSRRQGRDTEAFF. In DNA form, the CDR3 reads TGCGCCAGCAGCCGCAGACAGGGCCGGGACACTGAAGCTTTCTTT.

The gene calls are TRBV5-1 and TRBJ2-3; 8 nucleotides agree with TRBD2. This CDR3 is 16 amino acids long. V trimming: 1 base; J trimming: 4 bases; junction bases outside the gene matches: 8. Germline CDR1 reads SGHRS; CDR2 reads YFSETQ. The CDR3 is CASSLITGGPADTQYF. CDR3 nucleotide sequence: TGCGCCAGCAGCTTGATTACGGGGGGGCCTGCAGATACGCAGTATTTT.

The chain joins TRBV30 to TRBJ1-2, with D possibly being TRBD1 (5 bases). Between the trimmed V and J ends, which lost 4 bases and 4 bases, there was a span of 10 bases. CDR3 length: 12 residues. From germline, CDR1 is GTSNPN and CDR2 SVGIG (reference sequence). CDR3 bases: TGTGCCTGGACCAGGGAAACCTATGGCTACACCTTC. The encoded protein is CAWTRETYGYTF. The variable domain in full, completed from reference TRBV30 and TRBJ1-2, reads SQTIHQWPATLVQPVGSPLSLECTVEGTSNPNLYWYRQAAGRGLQLLFYSVGIGQISSEVPQNLSASRPQDRQFILSSKKLLLSDSGFYLCAWTRETYGYTFGSGTRLTVV.

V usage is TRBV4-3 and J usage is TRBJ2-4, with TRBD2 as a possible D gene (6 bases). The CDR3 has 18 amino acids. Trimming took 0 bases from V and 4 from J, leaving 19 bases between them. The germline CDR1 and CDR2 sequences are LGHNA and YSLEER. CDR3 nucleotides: TGCGCCAGCAGCCAAGACTGGGGCGGGGCAACACCTAAAAACATTCAGTACTTC. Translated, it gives CASSQDWGGATPKNIQYF.

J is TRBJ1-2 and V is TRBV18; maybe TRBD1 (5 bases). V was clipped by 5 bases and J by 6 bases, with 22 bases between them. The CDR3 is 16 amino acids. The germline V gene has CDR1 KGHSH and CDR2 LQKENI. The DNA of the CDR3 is TGTGCCAGCTCATCCTACGGGGGGGGACCTGGAGATGGCTACACCTTC. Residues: CASSSYGGGPGDGYTF.

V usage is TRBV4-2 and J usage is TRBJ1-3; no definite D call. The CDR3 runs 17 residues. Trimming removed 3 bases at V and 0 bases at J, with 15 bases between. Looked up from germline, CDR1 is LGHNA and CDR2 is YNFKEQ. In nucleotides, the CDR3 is TGTGCCAGCAGCCACGACGTACTAGAGGTCTCTGGAAACACCATATATTTT. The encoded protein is CASSHDVLEVSGNTIYF.

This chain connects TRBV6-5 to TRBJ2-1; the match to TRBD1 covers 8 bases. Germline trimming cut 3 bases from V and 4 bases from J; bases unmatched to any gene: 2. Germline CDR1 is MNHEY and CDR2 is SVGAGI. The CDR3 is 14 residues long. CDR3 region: CASSYQGAYNEQFF. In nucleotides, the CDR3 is TGTGCCAGCAGTTATCAGGGGGCTTACAATGAGCAGTTCTTC.